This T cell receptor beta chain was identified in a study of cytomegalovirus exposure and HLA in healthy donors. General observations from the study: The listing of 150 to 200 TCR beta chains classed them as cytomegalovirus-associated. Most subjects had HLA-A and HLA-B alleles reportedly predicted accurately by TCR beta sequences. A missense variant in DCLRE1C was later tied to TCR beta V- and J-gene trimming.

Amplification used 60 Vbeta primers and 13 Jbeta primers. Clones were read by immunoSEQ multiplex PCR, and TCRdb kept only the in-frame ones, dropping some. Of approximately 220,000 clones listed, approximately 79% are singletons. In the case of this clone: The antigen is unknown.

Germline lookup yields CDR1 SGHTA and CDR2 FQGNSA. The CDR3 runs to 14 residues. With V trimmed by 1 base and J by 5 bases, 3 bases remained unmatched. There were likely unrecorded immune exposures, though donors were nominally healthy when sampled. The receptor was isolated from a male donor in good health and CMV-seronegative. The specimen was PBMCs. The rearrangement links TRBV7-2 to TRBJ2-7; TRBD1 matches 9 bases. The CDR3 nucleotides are TGTGCCAGCAGCTTAGGACAGGGGGGCAACGAGCAGTACTTC. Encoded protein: CASSLGQGGNEQYF. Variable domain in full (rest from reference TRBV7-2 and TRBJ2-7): GAGVSQSPSNKVTEKGKDVELRCDPISGHTALYWYRQSLGQGLEFLIYFQGNSAPDKSGLPSDRFSAERTGGSVSTLTIQRTQQEDSAVYLCASSLGQGGNEQYFGPGTRLTVT.